One and the same sample provided the 18 T cell receptor beta chains below, sequenced in a study of monozygotic twins with inflammatory bowel disease. TCRdb re-called the 5' RACE reads and catalogs CDR3 proteins one per entry, DNA excluded. This repertoire includes 300,000 to 350,000 distinct CDR3 sequences. Sequencing input: blood. Receptors originate from a human donor with ulcerative colitis or Crohn's disease, or a healthy co-twin of an affected twin (not recorded which).

CDR3 sequence: CASSYSQGGGDTQYF. The V call is TRBV6-5, the J call TRBJ2-3; TCRdb returns TRBD1, unconfirmable since there is no DNA. Germline CDR1 MNHEY, CDR2 SVGAGI. This CDR3 contains 15 residues.

The gene calls are TRBV10-3 and TRBJ2-1. This CDR3 has 14 amino acids. The germline V gene encodes CDR1 ENHRY and CDR2 SYGVKD. The CDR3 loop reads CAISESSNYNEQFF.

The genes are TRBV28 and TRBJ1-2; TCRdb proposes TRBD1, but this gene call is untestable without DNA. The CDR3 length is 17 residues. Looked up from germline, CDR1 is MDHEN and CDR2 is SYDVKM. This CDR3 is CASSSALTRTGAYGYTF.

This chain uses TRBV20-1 with TRBJ1-1; the D gene TCRdb calls, TRBD1, cannot be checked with no DNA. Germline V gene sequence: CDR1 DFQATT, CDR2 SNEGSKA (reference sequence). CDR3 length equals 15 residues. The CDR3 here is CSARDAAGVNTEAFF.

This chain links TRBV3-1 with TRBJ2-2; TCRdb lists TRBD1, though no DNA is available to test this call. Per germline, CDR1 LGHDT and CDR2 YNNKEL (reference sequence). This CDR3 comprises 14 residues. The chain's CDR3 is CASSLMIGDGELFF. Full variable domain (rest looked up from reference TRBV3-1 and TRBJ2-2): DTAVSQTPKYLVTQMGNDKSIKCEQNLGHDTMYWYKQDSKKFLKIMFSYNNKELIINETVPNRFSPKSPDKAHLNLHINSLELGDSAVYFCASSLMIGDGELFFGEGSRLTVL.

The chain employs TRBV9 and TRBJ2-7; lacking DNA, the TRBD1 call made by TCRdb goes unchecked. The CDR3 covers 14 residues. The germline CDR1 and CDR2 sequences are SGDLS and YYNGEE. CDR3 region: CASSIRDRGYEQYF.

The gene calls are TRBV27 and TRBJ1-2. Germline loops: CDR1 MNHEY, CDR2 SMNVEV (reference sequence). The CDR3 is made up of 13 amino acids. The CDR3 loop reads CASRSWGDYGYTF.

The CDR3 sequence is CASSQANRGSYGYTF. The gene calls are TRBV4-1 and TRBJ1-2; as DNA is missing, the TRBD1 call by TCRdb cannot be tested. From germline, CDR1 is MGHRA and CDR2 YSYEKL. CDR3 size: 15 residues.

The gene calls are TRBV15 and TRBJ2-1; TCRdb's D gene call, TRBD1, goes unchecked for lack of DNA. Per the germline V gene, CDR1 is LNHNV and CDR2 is YYDKDF (reference sequence). CDR3 size: 15 residues. This chain's CDR3 is CATSRVSTGSNEQFF.

The CDR3 protein is CSARRGTDNEKLFF. The genes are TRBV20-1 and TRBJ1-4; the D call of TRBD1 rests on TCRdb alone, since no DNA is present to check it. The CDR3 consists of 14 residues. Germline CDR1 and CDR2: DFQATT and SNEGSKA (reference sequence).

V is TRBV7-7 and J is TRBJ2-1; TCRdb's D gene call, TRBD1, goes unchecked for lack of DNA. Per germline, CDR1 SSHAT and CDR2 FNYEAQ (reference sequence). CDR3 length: 15 residues. CDR3 amino acids: CASSPGTGADNEQFF.

The chain has TRBV7-9 and TRBJ2-5; TCRdb's D call, TRBD1, is unchecked because there is no DNA. The CDR3 is 17 residues long. Germline V gene lookup returns CDR1 SEHNR and CDR2 FQNEAQ (reference sequence). The CDR3: CASSLALMITGDQTQYF.

The chain employs TRBV12-3 or TRBV12-4 and TRBJ1-2; absent DNA, TCRdb's TRBD1 call cannot be checked. This CDR3 has 14 residues. CDR3 region: CASSRQGDGYGYTF.

V gene TRBV20-1 combines with J gene TRBJ2-7; TCRdb's D call of TRBD1 is untestable without DNA. Germline CDR1 reads DFQATT; CDR2 reads SNEGSKA (reference sequence). The CDR3 consists of 15 residues. The CDR3 here is CSAPEPGHSPYEQYF.

V usage is TRBV7-2 and J usage is TRBJ2-7; TCRdb indicates TRBD1, and absent DNA this call remains unverified. Looked up from germline, CDR1 is SGHTA and CDR2 is FQGNSA. CDR3 length equals 15 residues. The CDR3 sequence is CASSRVGGMVDEQYF. The full variable domain, rest sourced from reference TRBV7-2 and TRBJ2-7, is GAGVSQSPSNKVTEKGKDVELRCDPISGHTALYWYRQSLGQGLEFLIYFQGNSAPDKSGLPSDRFSAERTGGSVSTLTIQRTQQEDSAVYLCASSRVGGMVDEQYFGPGTRLTVT.

The V and J genes are TRBV27 and TRBJ2-1; TCRdb returns TRBD2, unconfirmable since there is no DNA. Germline values: CDR1 MNHEY, CDR2 SMNVEV (reference sequence). The CDR3 spans 16 residues. The CDR3 here is CASSLIAGGPYNEQFF.

The genes are TRBV19 and TRBJ2-1. This CDR3 region has 15 residues. The germline V gene has CDR1 LNHDA and CDR2 SQIVND (reference sequence). The CDR3 sequence: CASSKAGGTYNEQFF.

The rearrangement uses TRBV12-3 or TRBV12-4 and TRBJ2-1; TCRdb's D call, TRBD2, is unchecked because there is no DNA. The CDR3 length is 14 residues. CDR3 residues: CASKTGTEGNEQFF.